Listed here are 8 T cell receptor delta chains from one sample, sequenced in a study of γδ T cells in repeated Plasmodium falciparum infection. TCRdb ran CATT on the multiplex PCR reads. Seen here are about 51,000 delta-chain clones, roughly 2% observed once, and the top ten hold about 24%. Flow sorting of PBMC yielded separate Vgamma9/Vdelta2+ and Vdelta2-negative gammadelta T cell populations for bulk repertoire analysis. The sample was gamma-delta T cells from blood. The receptor source for this set is a pool of human donors (malaria-infected and uninfected, not separated).

At least ten counts were recorded for this clone. The protein recorded in TCRdb matches a much larger clone and deviates from this DNA's translation at residue 18, suggesting a read error; the protein here is obtained by translating the DNA. The V gene was identified as TRDV2, while no J gene was called; the table's D call, TRDD3, has no DNA check behind it. Per the germline V gene, CDR1 is GEAIGNYY and CDR2 is EKD. The CDR3 loop spans 19 amino acids. The CDR3 bases are TGTGCCTGTGACACCGTAGGGGGGATACGCCGGCACCACACCGATAAACTCACCTTT. This gives the protein CACDTVGGIRRHHTDKLTF.

In its sample, this clone was seen many times. It differs at one base from a far larger clone, so likely a read error. The DNA is omitted, as the CDR3 cannot be located on it reliably, and the CDR3 follows TCRdb's listing. There is no J gene call, but TRDV2 is given as the V gene; the table's D gene call, TRDD3, was not cross checked with the DNA. Germline CDR1 GEAIGNYY, CDR2 EKD. The CDR3 has 13 amino acids, counting both end residues. CDR3 protein: CACWGIGTDKLIF.

This clone was seen repeatedly, ten times or more. TCRdb's entry gives the protein of a much larger clone, which mismatches this DNA's translation at residue 15, likely from a read error; the protein reported here is translated from the DNA. The J segment was not called; the V segment is TRDV2; TRDD3, as called in the table, went unchecked against the DNA. The germline gives CDR1 GEAIGNYY, CDR2 EKD. This CDR3 is built from 16 residues. CDR3 sequence: CACDLLGDRYTDKLTF. DNA for the CDR3: TGTGCCTGTGACTTACTGGGGGATAGGTACACCGATAAACTCACCTTT.

Points on this clone: This is likely an artifact of a read error, given a far larger clone one base away. Other DNA sequences within the sample encode an identical CDR3. The V gene was identified as TRDV2, while no J gene was called; the D call in the table, TRDD3, was not verified against the DNA. Germline values: CDR1 GEAIGNYY, CDR2 EKD. The CDR3 contains 24 residues. Written as DNA, the CDR3 is TGTGCCTGTGACACTCTTCCTGGGGGATACGCGGATGCACAACCCAAATTGTACACCGATAAACTTATCTTT. Amino acids: CACDTLPGGYADAQPKLYTDKLIF.

This clone was picked up a small number of times. This DNA's translation differs at residue 19 from TCRdb's protein, which comes from a much larger clone; a read error is likely, and the protein shown is translated from the DNA. No J gene was assigned, while the V gene was called as TRDV1; the table's D call, TRDD3, was not checked against the DNA. Germline-derived CDR1 and CDR2 are TSWWSYY and QGS. This CDR3 spans 20 amino acids. CDR3 in amino acids: CALGERLPYWGPYRTDKLTF. The CDR3 nucleotides are TGTGCTCTTGGGGAGCGGCTCCCGTACTGGGGACCTTACCGCACCGATAAACTCACCTTT.

The table lists this clone with many counts. A far larger clone is only one base removed, so a read error is likely. At the DNA level, this CDR3 is encoded by other sequences in the same sample as well. The chain links TRDV1 to TRDJ2; 7 bases align to TRDD3. The J gene was not available in TCRdb and was assigned here by matching the DNA to germline segments. Losses at the gene ends were 5 bases for V and 4 bases for J; bases not matched to a gene: 34. The CDR3 is 24 amino acids. Germline V gene sequence: CDR1 TSWWSYY, CDR2 QGS. CDR3 sequence reads: CALGKRLAILFKLLGDMSTAQLFF. CDR3 sequence (DNA): TGTGCTCTTGGGAAGCGTTTGGCAATACTTTTCAAACTTCTTGGGGATATGTCGACAGCACAACTCTTCTTT.

As for this clone: A far more abundant clone sits one base away, making this likely a read error. It is unclear where the CDR3 begins or ends on the DNA, so no DNA is shown, and the CDR3 is as TCRdb lists it. Other DNA sequences in the sample encode the same CDR3. The chain carries TRDV1 and TRDJ1; TRDD3, as called in the table, went unchecked against the DNA. The CDR3 totals 24 residues, both ends included. Germline loops: CDR1 TSWWSYY, CDR2 QGS. The CDR3 sequence is CALGELTPLPPRWGWGNGYMGLIF.

V and J are TRDV1 and TRDJ1; the match to TRDD3 covers 10 bases. TCRdb carries no J gene annotation; the J gene was assigned here by matching the DNA with germline. This CDR3 comprises 20 residues. Trimming took 1 base from V and 2 from J; bases not matched to a gene: 16. Germline V lookup: CDR1 TSWWSYY, CDR2 QGS. The CDR3 loop is CALGERPPYWGILRTDKLIF. CDR3 DNA sequence: TGTGCTCTTGGGGAACGGCCCCCGTACTGGGGGATCCTCAGGACCGATAAACTCATCTTT.